The 5 T cell receptor beta chains listed next were all sequenced from one sample in a study of blood T cell repertoires in COVID-19. Some clones are missing from TCRdb's copy, which holds only in-frame ones; the method was immunoSEQ multiplex PCR. The sample shows under 250,000 clones, around 90% of them seen only once. Material: peripheral blood. These receptors originate from a man in his 60s with COVID-19, enrolled during active disease.

The rearrangement joins TRBV7-3 to TRBJ2-2; 9 bases fit TRBD2. The CDR3 totals 15 residues. Germline V CDR1 and CDR2: SGHTA, FQGTGA. Unmatched junction bases numbered 4, after V lost 6 bases and J lost 2 bases. The CDR3, as DNA: TGTGCCAGCAGGACGGGACTAGCAAACACCGGGGAGCTGTTTTTT. It codes for CASRTGLANTGELFF.

The chain has TRBV2 and TRBJ1-4; D is perhaps TRBD1 (5 bases). Germline CDR1 and CDR2: SNHLY and FYNNEI. The CDR3 runs 12 residues. The V end lost 8 bases, the J end lost 7 bases, and 11 bases lay between the germline ends. The DNA of the CDR3 is TGTGCCAGCCGTATTGACAGTGAAAAACTGTTTTTT. Amino acid sequence: CASRIDSEKLFF. Looking up the rest from reference TRBV2 and TRBJ1-4 gives the full variable domain: EPEVTQTPSHQVTQMGQEVILRCVPISNHLYFYWYRQILGQKVEFLVSFYNNEISEKSEIFDDQFSVERPDGSNFTLKIRSTKLEDSAMYFCASRIDSEKLFFGSGTQLSVL.

The gene calls are TRBV11-2 and TRBJ1-4; TRBD1 aligns across 7 bases. Germline lookup yields CDR1 SGHAT and CDR2 FQNNGV. The CDR3 extends over 14 amino acids. The junction had 7 bases not matched to a gene; V was cut back by 5 bases and J by 7 bases. CDR3 DNA sequence: TGTGCCAGCAGCGATGCAGGGGGTCGTGAAAAACTGTTTTTT. Translated: CASSDAGGREKLFF.

The chain carries TRBV5-1 and TRBJ2-7, with 8 bases fitting TRBD1. Germline CDR1 reads SGHRS; CDR2 reads YFSETQ. The J segment lost 3 bases and the V segment lost 4 bases, leaving 6 bases of the junction unmatched. The CDR3 covers 14 residues. The CDR3 bases are TGCGCCAGCAGCCCACGGACAGGGAGCTACGAGCAGTACTTC. Translation gives CASSPRTGSYEQYF. Based on the CDR3 plus reference TRBV5-1 and TRBJ2-7, the full variable domain is KAGVTQTPRYLIKTRGQQVTLSCSPISGHRSVSWYQQTPGQGLQFLFEYFSETQRNKGNFPGRFSGRQFSNSRSEMNVSTLELGDSALYLCASSPRTGSYEQYFGPGTRLTVT.

This clone was picked up one time. V usage is TRBV9 and J usage is TRBJ1-5, with D possibly TRBD1 on 5 matching bases. V was shortened by 1 base and J by 0 bases, with 8 bases between the two germline ends. Germline V gene lookup returns CDR1 SGDLS and CDR2 YYNGEE. The CDR3 length is 15 residues. The CDR3 DNA is TGTGCCAGCAGCGTACAGGGTCTTAGCAATCAGCCCCAGCATTTT. This gives the protein CASSVQGLSNQPQHF.